This T cell receptor (beta chain) was identified during a study of OX40 agonist ivuxolimab in advanced cancers. Study outcomes and limitations: Average numbers of expanded clones were greater in CD8+ T cells than in CD4+. Among the lowest peripheral clonal expansion occurred in 0.1-3.0 mg/kg partial responders.

Notes on this clone: Its matching antigen is unknown.

The repertoire was sequenced with immunoSEQ multiplex PCR; TCRdb's copy has only in-frame clones and lacks some. The sample carries under 85,000 clones, 94% recorded once. Patients with autoimmune history or systemic immunosuppression were excluded. Drawing of blood for sampling happened at baseline, at cycle 4 day 1, and at cycle 7 day 1. Trimming removed 5 bases from V and 0 bases from J, with 13 bases in between. CDR3 length: 15 amino acids. The germline V gene encodes CDR1 MNHEY and CDR2 SVGAGI. The rearrangement uses TRBV6-5 and TRBJ1-1; TRBD1 is a possible D gene (6 bases). Sequencing used CD4+ or CD8+ T cells sorted from blood, obtained in a trial of the OX40 agonist ivuxolimab. The receptor was derived from an adult with an advanced solid tumor such as melanoma, head and neck, liver or kidney cancer. In DNA, the CDR3 is TGTGCCAGCAGTGGACGCAGGGGTCTGAACACTGAAGCTTTCTTT. Encoded protein: CASSGRRGLNTEAFF.